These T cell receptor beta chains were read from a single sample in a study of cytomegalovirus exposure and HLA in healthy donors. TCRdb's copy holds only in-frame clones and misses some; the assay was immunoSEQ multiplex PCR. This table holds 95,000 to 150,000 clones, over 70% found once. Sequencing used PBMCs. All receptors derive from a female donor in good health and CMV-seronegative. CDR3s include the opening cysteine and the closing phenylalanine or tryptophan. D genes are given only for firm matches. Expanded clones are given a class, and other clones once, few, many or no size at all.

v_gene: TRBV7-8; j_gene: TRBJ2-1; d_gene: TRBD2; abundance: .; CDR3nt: TGTGCCAGCAGACTAGCGGAAAACAATGAGCAGTTCTTC; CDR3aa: CASRLAENNEQFF
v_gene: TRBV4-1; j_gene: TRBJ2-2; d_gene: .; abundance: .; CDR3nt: TGCGCCAGCGAGGTGATAAGATACACCGGGGAGCTGTTTTTT; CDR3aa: CASEVIRYTGELFF
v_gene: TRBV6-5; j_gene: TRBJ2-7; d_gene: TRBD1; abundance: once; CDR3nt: TGTGCCAGCAGGAGGGGGGGACAGGGTCGGTACGAGCAGTACTTC; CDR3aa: CASRRGGQGRYEQYF
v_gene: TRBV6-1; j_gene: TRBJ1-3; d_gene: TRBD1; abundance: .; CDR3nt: TGTGCCACCAAAGCCGGGACAGGGTATGGAAACACCATATATTTT; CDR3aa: CATKAGTGYGNTIYF
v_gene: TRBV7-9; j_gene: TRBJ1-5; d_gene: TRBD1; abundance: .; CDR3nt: TGTGCCAGCAGCTCCGACAGGGGGCCACTTTGGAGCAATCAGCCCCAGCATTTT; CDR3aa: CASSSDRGPLWSNQPQHF
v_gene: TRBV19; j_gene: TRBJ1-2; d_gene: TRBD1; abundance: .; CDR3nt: TGTGCCAGTAGAACCGGGACAGTACATTATGGCTACACCTTC; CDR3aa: CASRTGTVHYGYTF
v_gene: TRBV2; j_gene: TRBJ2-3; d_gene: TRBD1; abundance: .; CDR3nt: TGTGCCAGCAGTGAATGGGACAGGGGCCCAGATACGCAGTATTTT; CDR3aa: CASSEWDRGPDTQYF
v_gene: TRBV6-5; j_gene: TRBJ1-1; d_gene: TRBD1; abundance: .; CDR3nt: TGTGCCAGCAGACGGGACAGGGGGCGGACTGAAGCTTTCTTT; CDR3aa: CASRRDRGRTEAFF
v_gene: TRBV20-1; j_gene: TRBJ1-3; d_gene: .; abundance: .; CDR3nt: TGCGGACAACGTTCTGGAAACACCATATATTTT; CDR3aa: CGQRSGNTIYF
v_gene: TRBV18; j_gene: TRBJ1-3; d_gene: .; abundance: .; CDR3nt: TGTGCCAGCTCACCACGCCCGCAGGAGGCTGGAAACACCATATATTTT; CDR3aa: CASSPRPQEAGNTIYF
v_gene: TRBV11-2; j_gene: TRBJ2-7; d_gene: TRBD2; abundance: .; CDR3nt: TGTGCCAGCAGCTTCAAGGGACTAGCGTTGATGAGGTCCCACGAGCAGTACTTC; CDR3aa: CASSFKGLALMRSHEQYF
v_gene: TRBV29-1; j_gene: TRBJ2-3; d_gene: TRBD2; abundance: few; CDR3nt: TGCAGCGGAGGACTAGCGGGGGGGTGGGGCACAGATACGCAGTATTTT; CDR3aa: CSGGLAGGWGTDTQYF
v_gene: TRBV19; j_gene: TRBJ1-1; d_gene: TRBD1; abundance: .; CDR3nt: TGTGCCAGTAGTCTTCAGACAGGGGCGGGCACTGAAGCTTTCTTT; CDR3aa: CASSLQTGAGTEAFF
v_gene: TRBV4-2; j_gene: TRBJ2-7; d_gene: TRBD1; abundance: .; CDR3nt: TGTGCCAGCAGCCAAGCCCAGGGGGACTCCTACGAGCAGTACTTC; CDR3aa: CASSQAQGDSYEQYF
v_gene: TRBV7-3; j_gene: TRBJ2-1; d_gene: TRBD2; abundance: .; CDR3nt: TGTGCCAGCAGCTTAGCCTTAGGGCGGGGGGGGTACAATGAGCAGTTCTTC; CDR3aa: CASSLALGRGGYNEQFF
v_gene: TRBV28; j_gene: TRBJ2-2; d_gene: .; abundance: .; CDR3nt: TGTGCCAGCGTGGGGCAAACCGGGGAGCTGTTTTTT; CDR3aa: CASVGQTGELFF
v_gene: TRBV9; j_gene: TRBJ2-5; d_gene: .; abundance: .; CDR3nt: TGTGCCAGCAGCGGTTTTGGGACACAAAGCGGTGTCGAGACCCAGTACTTC; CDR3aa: CASSGFGTQSGVETQYF
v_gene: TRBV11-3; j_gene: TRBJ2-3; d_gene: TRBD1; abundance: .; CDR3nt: TGTGCCAGCAGTCCCTCGGGGACAGACACAGATACGCAGTATTTT; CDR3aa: CASSPSGTDTDTQYF
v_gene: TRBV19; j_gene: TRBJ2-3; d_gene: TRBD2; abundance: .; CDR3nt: TGTGCCAGTAACGAGCTAGCGGGGGGTGCAGATACGCAGTATTTT; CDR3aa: CASNELAGGADTQYF
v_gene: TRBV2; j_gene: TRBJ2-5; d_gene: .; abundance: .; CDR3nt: TGTGCCAGCAGACCCCGGAGGGGGAGGGCAGAAGAGACCCAGTACTTC; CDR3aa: CASRPRRGRAEETQYF
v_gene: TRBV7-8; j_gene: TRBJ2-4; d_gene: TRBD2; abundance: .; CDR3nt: TGTGCCAGCAGCCCCTTCAGACTAGCCGGCAAAAACATTCAGTACTTC; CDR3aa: CASSPFRLAGKNIQYF
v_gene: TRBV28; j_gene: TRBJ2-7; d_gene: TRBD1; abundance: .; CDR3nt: TGTGCCAGCAGTCCCGGGACAGGGGTCTACGAGCAGTACTTC; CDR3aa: CASSPGTGVYEQYF
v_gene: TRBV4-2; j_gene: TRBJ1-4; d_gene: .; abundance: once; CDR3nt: TGTGCCAGCAGCCAAGCCTCAGGCAACACTAATGAAAAACTGTTTTTT; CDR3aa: CASSQASGNTNEKLFF
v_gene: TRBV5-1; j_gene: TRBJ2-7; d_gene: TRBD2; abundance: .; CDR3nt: TGCGCCAGCAGCTTTTGGTTAGCGGGGGGGGCATCCTACGAGCAGTACTTC; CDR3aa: CASSFWLAGGASYEQYF
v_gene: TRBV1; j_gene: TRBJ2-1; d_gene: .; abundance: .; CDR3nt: TGCACCAGCAGCCAACACCAAAAACGAGCGACTAGCGCAGAAGACAATGAGCAGTTCTTC; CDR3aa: CTSSQHQKRATSAEDNEQFF
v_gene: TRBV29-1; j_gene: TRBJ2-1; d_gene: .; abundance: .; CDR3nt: TGCAGCGTCGCCATTGCGGGAAATGAGCAGTTCTTC; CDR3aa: CSVAIAGNEQFF
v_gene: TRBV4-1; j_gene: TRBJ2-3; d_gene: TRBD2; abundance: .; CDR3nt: TGCGCCAGCAGCCACTCAACTAGCGGCTCAACAGATACGCAGTATTTT; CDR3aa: CASSHSTSGSTDTQYF
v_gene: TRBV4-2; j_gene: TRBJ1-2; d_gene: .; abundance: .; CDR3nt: TGTGCCAGCAGCCAACAGGGCGGGAGTGGCTACACCTTC; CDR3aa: CASSQQGGSGYTF